The sequence of this T cell receptor beta chain was determined in a study of OX40 agonist ivuxolimab in advanced cancers. The wider study: Melanoma, hepatocellular carcinoma, head and neck or renal cell cancer occurred in dose-escalation patients. Findings of the study overall: Relative to CD4+ cells, CD8+ T cells on average had more expanded clones. Within 6 weeks, CD4+ and CD8+ blood T cells expanded clonally at 0.1 to 3.0 mg/kg.

Looked up from germline, CDR1 is KGHSH and CDR2 is LQKENI. The CDR3 extends over 14 amino acids. Trimming removed 3 bases from V and 0 bases from J, with 8 bases in between. Profiling relied on immunoSEQ multiplex PCR, and the TCRdb table lists in-frame clones only, not all of them. Among some 130,000 clones listed, 90% to 95% were seen once. About this clone: The antigen is undetermined.

This receptor was identified in an adult with an advanced solid tumor such as melanoma, head and neck, liver or kidney cancer. This rearrangement joins TRBV18 to TRBJ1-2; D gene unclear. Sequenced material: CD4+ or CD8+ T cells sorted from blood, taken in a trial of the OX40 agonist ivuxolimab. The CDR3 region has the DNA TGTGCCAGCTCACCTGGTTCTCCTAACTATGGCTACACCTTC. Translated, it gives CASSPGSPNYGYTF.